What follows describes a single T cell receptor (beta chain). Its target is not known. These data come from a study of CD8 T cells in Susac syndrome. Broader study findings: The study's TCR sequencing and HLA analysis covered a relatively small number of individuals, and the study acknowledged this.

This CDR3 has 14 residues. Germline V gives CDR1 SNHLY, CDR2 FYNNEI. The V gene lost 7 bases and the J gene lost 5 bases, with 18 bases spanning the gap. The multiple sclerosis control cohort comprised treatment-naive individuals presenting with stable or active relapsing-remitting disease. The TEMRA cells underwent FACS enrichment, while the CD8+ and CD4+ T cells underwent negative isolation. Random-hexamer reverse transcription was applied to roughly 0.45 to 1 ug RNA. With immunoSEQ multiplex PCR, TCR beta CDR3 was amplified across 54 Vbeta and 13 Jbeta. One entry per CDR3 protein results from TCRdb running MiXCR on the immunoSEQ multiplex PCR reads. Found here are about 180,000 distinct CDR3 sequences, nearly 97% of them singletons; the top ten hold more than 0.09%.

The clonotype was recovered from a human donor with multiple sclerosis. The chain joins TRBV2 to TRBJ2-7; D uncertain. The source material was CD4+ T cells from PBMCs. CDR3 nucleotides: TGTGCCAGCACGGACGAGGTAACCTTCCACGAGCAGTACTTC. Residues: CASTDEVTFHEQYF.